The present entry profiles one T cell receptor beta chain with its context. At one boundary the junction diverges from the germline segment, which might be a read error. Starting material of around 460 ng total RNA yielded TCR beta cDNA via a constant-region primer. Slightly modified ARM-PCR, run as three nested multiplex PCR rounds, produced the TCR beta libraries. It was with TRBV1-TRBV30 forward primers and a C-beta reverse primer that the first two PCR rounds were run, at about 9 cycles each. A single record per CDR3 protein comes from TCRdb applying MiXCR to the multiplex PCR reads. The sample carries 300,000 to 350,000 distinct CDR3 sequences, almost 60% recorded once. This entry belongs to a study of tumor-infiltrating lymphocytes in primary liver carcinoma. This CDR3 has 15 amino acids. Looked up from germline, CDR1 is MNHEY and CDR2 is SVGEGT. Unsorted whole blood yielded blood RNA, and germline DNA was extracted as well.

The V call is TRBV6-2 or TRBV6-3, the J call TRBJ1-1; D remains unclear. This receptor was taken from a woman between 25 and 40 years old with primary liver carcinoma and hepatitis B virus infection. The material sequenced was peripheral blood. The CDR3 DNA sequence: TGTGCCAGAAGTTCCCCCTCCCCACGGGGCACTGAAGCTTTCTTT. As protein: CARSSPSPRGTEAFF.